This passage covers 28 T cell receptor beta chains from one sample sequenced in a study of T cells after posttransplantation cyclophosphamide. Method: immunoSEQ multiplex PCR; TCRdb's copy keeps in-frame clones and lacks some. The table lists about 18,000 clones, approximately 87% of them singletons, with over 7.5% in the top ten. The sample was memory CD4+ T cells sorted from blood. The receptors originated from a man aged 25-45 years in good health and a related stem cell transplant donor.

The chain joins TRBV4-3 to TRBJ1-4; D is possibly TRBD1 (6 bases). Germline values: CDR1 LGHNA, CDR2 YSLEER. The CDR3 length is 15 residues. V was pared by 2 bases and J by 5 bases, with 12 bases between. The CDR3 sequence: CASSQTGTKNEKLFF. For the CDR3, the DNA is TGCGCCAGCAGCCAAACCGGGACAAAGAATGAAAAACTGTTTTTT.

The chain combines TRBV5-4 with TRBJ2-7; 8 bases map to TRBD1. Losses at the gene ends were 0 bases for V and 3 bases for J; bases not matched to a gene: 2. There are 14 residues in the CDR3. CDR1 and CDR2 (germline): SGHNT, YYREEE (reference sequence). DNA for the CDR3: TGTGCCAGCAGCTTGGGACAGGGGCTCTACGAGCAGTACTTC. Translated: CASSLGQGLYEQYF.

For the CDR3, the DNA is TGCGCCAGCAGTCAATCGATTCAGGTCACCGAGTTGAACACTGAAGCTTTCTTT. It specifies CASSQSIQVTELNTEAFF. The rearrangement joins TRBV23-1 to TRBJ1-1; D remains unclear. TRBV23-1 is an open reading frame, and its role is uncertain. The CDR3 spans 18 residues. V was pared by 0 bases and J by 0 bases, with 17 bases between.

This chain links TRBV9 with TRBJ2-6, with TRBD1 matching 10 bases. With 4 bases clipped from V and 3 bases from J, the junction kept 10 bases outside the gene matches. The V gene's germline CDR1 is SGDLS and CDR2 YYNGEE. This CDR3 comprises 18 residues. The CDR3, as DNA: TGTGCCAGCAGCCCACGACAGGGGGCTACCTTTGGGGCCAACGTCCTGACTTTC. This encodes CASSPRQGATFGANVLTF. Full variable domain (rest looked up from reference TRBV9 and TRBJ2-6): DSGVTQTPKHLITATGQRVTLRCSPRSGDLSVYWYQQSLDQGLQFLIQYYNGEERAKGNILERFSAQQFPDLHSELNLSSLELGDSALYFCASSPRQGATFGANVLTFGAGSRLTVL.

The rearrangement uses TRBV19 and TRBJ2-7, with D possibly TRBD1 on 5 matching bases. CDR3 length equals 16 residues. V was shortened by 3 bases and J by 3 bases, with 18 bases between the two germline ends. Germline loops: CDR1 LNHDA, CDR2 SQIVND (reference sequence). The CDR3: CASSMAGAGPFYEQYF. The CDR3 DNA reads TGTGCCAGTAGTATGGCTGGGGCAGGGCCCTTCTACGAGCAGTACTTC.

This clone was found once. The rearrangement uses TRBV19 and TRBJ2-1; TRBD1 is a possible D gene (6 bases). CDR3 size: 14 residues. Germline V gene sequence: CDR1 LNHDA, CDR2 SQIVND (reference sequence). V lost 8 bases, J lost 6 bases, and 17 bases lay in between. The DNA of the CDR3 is TGTGCCAGTGGCAGGGGCGAGTTTGGCAATGAGCAGTTCTTC. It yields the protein CASGRGEFGNEQFF.

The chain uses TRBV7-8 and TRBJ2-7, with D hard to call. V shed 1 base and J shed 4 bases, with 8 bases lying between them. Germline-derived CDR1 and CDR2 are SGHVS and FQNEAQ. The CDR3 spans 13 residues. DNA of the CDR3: TGTGCCAGCAGCTTAGGTCGCAGTTACGAGCAGTACTTC. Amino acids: CASSLGRSYEQYF.

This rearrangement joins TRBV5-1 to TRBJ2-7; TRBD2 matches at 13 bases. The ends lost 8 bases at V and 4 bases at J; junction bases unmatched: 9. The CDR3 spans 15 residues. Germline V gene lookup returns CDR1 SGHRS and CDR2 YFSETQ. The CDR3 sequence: CASTSGTSGIYEQYF. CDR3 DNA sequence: TGCGCCAGTACTTCCGGGACTAGCGGGATTTACGAGCAGTACTTC. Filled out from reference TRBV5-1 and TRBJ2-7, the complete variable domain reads KAGVTQTPRYLIKTRGQQVTLSCSPISGHRSVSWYQQTPGQGLQFLFEYFSETQRNKGNFPGRFSGRQFSNSRSEMNVSTLELGDSALYLCASTSGTSGIYEQYFGPGTRLTVT.

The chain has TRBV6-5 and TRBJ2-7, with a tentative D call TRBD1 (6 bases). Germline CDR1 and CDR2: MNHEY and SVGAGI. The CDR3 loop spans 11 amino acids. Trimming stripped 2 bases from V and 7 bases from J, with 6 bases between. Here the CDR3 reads CASSYQGEQYF. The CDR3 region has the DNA TGTGCCAGCAGTTACCAGGGGGAGCAGTACTTC.

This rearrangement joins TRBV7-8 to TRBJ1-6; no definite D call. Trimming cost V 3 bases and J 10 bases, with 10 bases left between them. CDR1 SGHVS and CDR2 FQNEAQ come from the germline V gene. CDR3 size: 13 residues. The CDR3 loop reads CASSLARLSPLHF. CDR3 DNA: TGTGCCAGCAGCTTGGCCAGACTGTCACCCCTCCACTTT. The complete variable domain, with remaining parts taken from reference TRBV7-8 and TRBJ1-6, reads GAGVSQSPRYKVAKRGQDVALRCDPISGHVSLFWYQQALGQGPEFLTYFQNEAQLDKSGLPSDRFFAERPEGSVSTLKIQRTQQEDSAVYLCASSLARLSPLHFGNGTRLTVT.

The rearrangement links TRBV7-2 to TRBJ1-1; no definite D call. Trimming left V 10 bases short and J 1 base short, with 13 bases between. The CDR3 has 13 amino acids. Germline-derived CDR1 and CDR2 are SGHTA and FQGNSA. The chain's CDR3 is CATALGWNTEAFF. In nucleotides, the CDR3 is TGTGCCACAGCCCTAGGATGGAACACTGAAGCTTTCTTT.

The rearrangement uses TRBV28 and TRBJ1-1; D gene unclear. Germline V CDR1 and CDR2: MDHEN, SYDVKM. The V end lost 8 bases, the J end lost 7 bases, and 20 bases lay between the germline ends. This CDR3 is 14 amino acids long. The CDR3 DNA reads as TGTGCCAGCCTCTATCCGGGTTCCGGCCTTGAAGCTTTCTTT. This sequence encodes CASLYPGSGLEAFF.

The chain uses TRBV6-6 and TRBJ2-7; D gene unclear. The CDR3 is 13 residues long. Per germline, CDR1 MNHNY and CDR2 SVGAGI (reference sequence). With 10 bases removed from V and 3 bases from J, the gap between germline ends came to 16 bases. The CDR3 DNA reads TGTGCCACAGACGAACCTTCAGGCTACGAGCAGTACTTC. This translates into CATDEPSGYEQYF.

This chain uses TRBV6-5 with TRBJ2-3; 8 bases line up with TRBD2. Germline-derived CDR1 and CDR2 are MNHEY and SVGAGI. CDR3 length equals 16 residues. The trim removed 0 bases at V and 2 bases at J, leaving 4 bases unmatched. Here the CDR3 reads CASSYSAGGFTDTQYF. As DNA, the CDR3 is TGTGCCAGCAGTTACTCCGCGGGGGGTTTCACAGATACGCAGTATTTT.

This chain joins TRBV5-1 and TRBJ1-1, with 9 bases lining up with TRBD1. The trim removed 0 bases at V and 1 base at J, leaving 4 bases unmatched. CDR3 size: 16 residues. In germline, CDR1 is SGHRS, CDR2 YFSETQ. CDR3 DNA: TGCGCCAGCAGCTTGGCAGACAGGGGGGGGAACACTGAAGCTTTCTTT. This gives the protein CASSLADRGGNTEAFF.

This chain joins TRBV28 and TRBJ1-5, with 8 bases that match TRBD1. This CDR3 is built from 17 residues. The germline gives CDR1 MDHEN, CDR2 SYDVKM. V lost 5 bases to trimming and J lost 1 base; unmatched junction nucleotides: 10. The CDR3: CASSPTGGLASNQPQHF. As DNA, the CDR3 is TGTGCCAGCAGTCCAACAGGGGGGCTCGCCAGCAATCAGCCCCAGCATTTT.

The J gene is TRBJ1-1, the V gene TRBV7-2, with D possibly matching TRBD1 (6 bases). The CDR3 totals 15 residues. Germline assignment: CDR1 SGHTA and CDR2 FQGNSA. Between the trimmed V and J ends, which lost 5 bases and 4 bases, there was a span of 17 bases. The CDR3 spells CASSLGGGATTEAFF. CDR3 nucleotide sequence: TGTGCCAGCAGCCTAGGCGGGGGGGCGACCACTGAAGCTTTCTTT. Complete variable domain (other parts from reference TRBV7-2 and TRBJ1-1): GAGVSQSPSNKVTEKGKDVELRCDPISGHTALYWYRQSLGQGLEFLIYFQGNSAPDKSGLPSDRFSAERTGGSVSTLTIQRTQQEDSAVYLCASSLGGGATTEAFFGQGTRLTVV.

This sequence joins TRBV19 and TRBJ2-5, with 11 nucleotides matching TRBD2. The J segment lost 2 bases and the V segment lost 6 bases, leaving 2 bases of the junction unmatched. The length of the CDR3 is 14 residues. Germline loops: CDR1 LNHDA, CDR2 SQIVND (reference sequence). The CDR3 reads CASSTSGSQETQYF. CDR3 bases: TGTGCCAGTAGCACTAGCGGGAGTCAAGAGACCCAGTACTTC.

Here the CDR3 DNA reads TGTGCCAGCAGGACCAACAGGGGGCGAGGGAGCAATCAGCCCCAGCATTTT. As protein: CASRTNRGRGSNQPQHF. The V call is TRBV28, the J call TRBJ1-5; TRBD1 agrees at 9 bases. V gave up 6 bases and J gave up 1 base; unmatched junction bases: 10. CDR3 size: 17 residues. Germline loops: CDR1 MDHEN, CDR2 SYDVKM.

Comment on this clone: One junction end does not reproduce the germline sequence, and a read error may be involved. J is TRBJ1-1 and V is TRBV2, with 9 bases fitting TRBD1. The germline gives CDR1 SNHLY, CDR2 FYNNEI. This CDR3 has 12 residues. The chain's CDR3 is CASSDSGTGLIF. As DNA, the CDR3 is TGTGCCAGCAGTGACTCCGGGACAGGGCTAATATTT. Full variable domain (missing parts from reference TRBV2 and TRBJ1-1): EPEVTQTPSHQVTQMGQEVILRCVPISNHLYFYWYRQILGQKVEFLVSFYNNEISEKSEIFDDQFSVERPDGSNFTLKIRSTKLEDSAMYFCASSDSGTGLIFGQGTRLTVV.

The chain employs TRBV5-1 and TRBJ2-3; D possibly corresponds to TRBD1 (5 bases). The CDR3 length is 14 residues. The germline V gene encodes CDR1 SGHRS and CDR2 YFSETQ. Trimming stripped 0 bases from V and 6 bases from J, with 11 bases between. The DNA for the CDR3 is TGCGCCAGCAGCTTGGAGCCAGGGATGGATACGCAGTATTTT. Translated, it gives CASSLEPGMDTQYF.

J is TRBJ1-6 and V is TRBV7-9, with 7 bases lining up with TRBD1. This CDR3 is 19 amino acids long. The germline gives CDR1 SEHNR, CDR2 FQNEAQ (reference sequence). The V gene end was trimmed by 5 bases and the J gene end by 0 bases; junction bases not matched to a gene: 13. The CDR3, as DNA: TGTGCCAGCAGCGAGATGCCGGGACAGCCGAGCTCCTATAATTCACCCCTCCACTTT. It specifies CASSEMPGQPSSYNSPLHF.

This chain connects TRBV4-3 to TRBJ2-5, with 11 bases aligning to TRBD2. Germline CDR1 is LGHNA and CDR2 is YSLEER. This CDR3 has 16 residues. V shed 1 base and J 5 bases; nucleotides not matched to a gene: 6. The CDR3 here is CASSQGSGGALETQYF. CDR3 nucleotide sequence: TGCGCCAGCAGCCAAGGTAGCGGGGGGGCCTTGGAGACCCAGTACTTC.

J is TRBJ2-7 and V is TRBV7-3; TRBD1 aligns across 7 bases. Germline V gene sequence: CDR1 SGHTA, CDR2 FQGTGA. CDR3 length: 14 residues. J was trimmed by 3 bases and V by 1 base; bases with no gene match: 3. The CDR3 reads CASSLKAGGYEQYF. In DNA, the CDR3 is TGTGCCAGCAGCTTAAAGGCAGGGGGCTACGAGCAGTACTTC.

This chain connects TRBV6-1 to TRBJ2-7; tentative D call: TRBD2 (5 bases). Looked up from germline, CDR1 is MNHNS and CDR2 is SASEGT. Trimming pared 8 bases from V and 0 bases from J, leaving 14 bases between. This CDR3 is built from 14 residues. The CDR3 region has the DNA TGTGCCAGCCGCTACAAGCGGACCTCCTACGAGCAGTACTTC. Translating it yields CASRYKRTSYEQYF.

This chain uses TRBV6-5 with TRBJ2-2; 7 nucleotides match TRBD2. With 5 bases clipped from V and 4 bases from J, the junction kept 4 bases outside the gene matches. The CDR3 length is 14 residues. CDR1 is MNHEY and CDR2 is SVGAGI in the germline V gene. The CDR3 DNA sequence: TGTGCCAGCAGTGGAGGGAGGGGCACCGGGGAGCTGTTTTTT. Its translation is CASSGGRGTGELFF.

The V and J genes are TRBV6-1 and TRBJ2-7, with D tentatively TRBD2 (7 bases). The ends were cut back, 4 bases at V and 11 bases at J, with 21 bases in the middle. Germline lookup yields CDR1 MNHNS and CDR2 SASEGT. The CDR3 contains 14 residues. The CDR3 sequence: CASSGLKRGGREYF. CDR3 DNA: TGTGCCAGCAGTGGCCTCAAGAGGGGGGGCCGCGAGTACTTC.

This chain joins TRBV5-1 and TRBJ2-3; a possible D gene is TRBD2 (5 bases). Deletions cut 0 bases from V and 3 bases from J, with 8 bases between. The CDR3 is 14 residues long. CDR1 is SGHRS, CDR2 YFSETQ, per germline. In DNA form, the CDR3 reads TGCGCCAGCAGCTTGGGAGGGTTAACAGATACGCAGTATTTT. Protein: CASSLGGLTDTQYF.